The rows below give T cell receptor beta chains drawn from one sample of a study of T cell repertoires in cytomegalovirus infection. No antigens are known for them. TCRdb passed the reads through MiXCR, listing each CDR3 protein once. In the table there are under 450,000 distinct CDR3 sequences, roughly 34% of which are singletons. Sequenced here: cultured PBMCs, sampled from culture after CMV antigen stimulation. The origin of the receptors is a human donor in good health (CMV status not recorded). Some clones in this sample may be carry-over from other donors' samples. The CDR3 runs from the conserved cysteine through the conserved F or W. A D gene is named only where the DNA matches it firmly. Only part of the rows carry a size: once, few, many, or a class if the clone is expanded.

TRBD1,TRBV12-3/TRBV12-4,TRBJ1-1,NA,TGTGCCAGCAGTGCAGGACAGGGGGTGGGAGGGAACACTGAAGCTTTCTTT,CASSAGQGVGGNTEAFF
TRBD1,TRBV10-3,TRBJ1-2,few,TGTGCCATCAGTGAGGGGACAGGGGGAAACTATGGCTACACCTTC,CAISEGTGGNYGYTF
NA,TRBV27,TRBJ2-7,once,TGTGCCAGCAGTTCCCTCGATCGAGGTGATGCGGCCTACGAGCAGTACTTC,CASSSLDRGDAAYEQYF
NA,TRBV4-3,TRBJ2-7,few,TGCGCCAGCAGCCAAGATACGGGAGTTACCTACGAGCAGTACTTC,CASSQDTGVTYEQYF
TRBD1,TRBV5-4,TRBJ1-1,NA,TGTGCCAGCAGCCTCGGACAGGGGAGGTTCGCTGAAGCTTTCTTT,CASSLGQGRFAEAFF
TRBD2,TRBV14,TRBJ2-1,NA,TGTGCCAGCAGCCAAGCGACTAGCGGGATTCGGATTCGGCAGTTCTTC,CASSQATSGIRIRQFF
NA,TRBV27,TRBJ1-2,few,TGTGCCAGCAGTTCCTCCGGGACACTCCCATCCCTCTATGGCTACACCTTC,CASSSSGTLPSLYGYTF
NA,TRBV12-3/TRBV12-4,TRBJ2-1,few,TGTGCCAGCAGGGGTGGGTACAATGAGCAGTTCTTC,CASRGGYNEQFF
NA,TRBV19,TRBJ2-7,many,TGTGCCAGTAGTGCAGCCGGGACTTCGAACTACGAGCAGTACTTC,CASSAAGTSNYEQYF
NA,TRBV7-2,TRBJ2-5,many,TGTGCCAGCAGCTTAGGCGGCCTCCAAGAGACCCAGTACTTC,CASSLGGLQETQYF
TRBD1,TRBV28,TRBJ2-7,NA,TGTGCCAGCACTCCCGGGACAGGGTGGGACGAGCAGTACTTC,CASTPGTGWDEQYF
NA,TRBV7-2,TRBJ2-3,few,TGTGCCAGCCGGCCGTATACGCAGTATTTT,CASRPYTQYF
TRBD1,TRBV20-1,TRBJ1-4,few,TGCAGTGCTCACCACAGGGGGTTGGATGAAAAACTGTTTTTT,CSAHHRGLDEKLFF
NA,TRBV24-1,TRBJ1-2,NA,TGTGCCACCAGTGATTACCGGTTCTCCTATGGCTACACCTTC,CATSDYRFSYGYTF
TRBD1,TRBV6-2/TRBV6-3,TRBJ1-3,NA,TGTGCCAGCAGTTTAACCGGGACAGGTGGAAACACCATATATTTT,CASSLTGTGGNTIYF
NA,TRBV7-9,TRBJ1-6,few,TGTGCCAGCAGCTCCTTATTGGGGCGGGACCCAAATTCACCCCTCCACTTT,CASSSLLGRDPNSPLHF
NA,TRBV7-2,TRBJ1-1,NA,TGTGCCAGCAGCTTAGTGGGACGTCTGAGGGCTGAAGCTTTCTTT,CASSLVGRLRAEAFF
TRBD2,TRBV27,TRBJ2-5,NA,TGTGCCAGTAAACAGGGGGTACTAGCGGGAGGGCCGGAGACCCAGTACTTC,CASKQGVLAGGPETQYF
NA,TRBV7-2,TRBJ2-2,NA,TGTGCCAGCAGCTTGTTCACGGGGGCTCAGGACACCGGGGAGCTGTTTTTT,CASSLFTGAQDTGELFF
NA,TRBV10-3,TRBJ2-7,NA,TGTGCCATCAGTGAGTTGGCCGAGCAGTACTTC,CAISELAEQYF
NA,TRBV5-4,TRBJ1-2,few,TGTGCCAGCAGCTTGGTCGGTACAGGTCGATATGGCTACACCTTC,CASSLVGTGRYGYTF
TRBD1,TRBV7-2,TRBJ1-1,many,TGTGCCAGCAGCTTCGCAGGGGGTGAAGCTTTCTTT,CASSFAGGEAFF
NA,TRBV7-8,TRBJ2-5,many,TGTGCCAGCAGCTTAACGCTAGCCCACGAGACCCAGTACTTC,CASSLTLAHETQYF
NA,TRBV4-1,TRBJ2-4,NA,TGCGCCAGCAGCCGGATTGGGGAAGGCAAAAACATTCAGTACTTC,CASSRIGEGKNIQYF
NA,TRBV19,TRBJ2-1,NA,TGTGCCACCTCGGGCGCCCGCCCCAATGAGCAGTTCTTC,CATSGARPNEQFF
NA,TRBV12-3/TRBV12-4,TRBJ1-1,once,TGTGCCAGCAGTTTTCGGCGAGATAGGAGCACTGAAGCTTTCTTT,CASSFRRDRSTEAFF
TRBD1,TRBV6-2/TRBV6-3,TRBJ2-7,NA,TGTGCCAGCAGTTACGGACAGGGAGCCTACGAGCAGTACTTC,CASSYGQGAYEQYF
NA,TRBV20-1,TRBJ2-5,NA,TGCAGTGCTAGTCCGAGCGCCCAAGAGACCCAGTACTTC,CSASPSAQETQYF
NA,TRBV4-1,TRBJ1-1,few,TGCGCCAGCAGCCAGGGGAACACTGAAGCTTTCTTT,CASSQGNTEAFF
TRBD2,TRBV29-1,TRBJ2-5,NA,TGCAGCGTTCCTGGAGCGGGGGAAGAGACCCAGTACTTC,CSVPGAGEETQYF
NA,TRBV12-3/TRBV12-4,TRBJ2-5,few,TGTGCCAGCAGCCAAGGGGCAGGCTACCAAGAGACCCAGTACTTC,CASSQGAGYQETQYF
NA,TRBV7-2,TRBJ1-1,NA,TGTGCCAGCAGCTCAGCAGCTAACACTGAAGCTTTCTTT,CASSSAANTEAFF
TRBD1,TRBV7-2,TRBJ2-1,few,TGTGCCAGCAGAACGACAGGGAGCTCCTACAATGAGCAGTTCTTC,CASRTTGSSYNEQFF
NA,TRBV4-3,TRBJ2-2,NA,TGCGCCAGCAGCCAAGCAGCAGGGACCACCGGGGAGCTGTTTTTT,CASSQAAGTTGELFF
NA,TRBV5-5,TRBJ1-1,NA,TGTGCCAGCAGCTTACAGGGATCGGTCGTAACATCTGAAGCTTTCTTT,CASSLQGSVVTSEAFF
NA,TRBV7-2,TRBJ1-1,NA,TGTGCCAGCAGCCGATCCGTTATTCAAGGGGACACTGAAGCTTTCTTT,CASSRSVIQGDTEAFF
NA,TRBV6-1,TRBJ1-2,NA,TGTGCCAGCAGTGCGGACAGTAACTATGGCTACACCTTC,CASSADSNYGYTF
NA,TRBV19,TRBJ2-1,NA,TGTGCCAGTAGTAGGGGGAATCTCAATGAGCAGTTCTTC,CASSRGNLNEQFF
TRBD2,TRBV7-2,TRBJ2-7,few,TGTGCCAGCAGCTTAACGGCTAGCGGGAGGTACGAGCAGTACTTC,CASSLTASGRYEQYF
TRBD2,TRBV19,TRBJ2-3,NA,TGTGCCAGTAGCCCCGGGGCTAGCGGGAGCCCTACAGATACGCAGTATTTT,CASSPGASGSPTDTQYF
NA,TRBV12-3/TRBV12-4,TRBJ1-2,NA,TGTGCCAGCAAGTTGGGGGTCGGCTACACCTTC,CASKLGVGYTF
TRBD1,TRBV10-3,TRBJ2-6,NA,TGTGCCACCGGGTTACAGGGGGCCGGGGCCAACGTCCTGACTTTC,CATGLQGAGANVLTF
TRBD2,TRBV7-8,TRBJ2-1,many,TGTGCCAGCAGCTTAGTTCGGCTAGCGGGAGGCGGTGAGCAGTTCTTC,CASSLVRLAGGGEQFF
TRBD1,TRBV6-2/TRBV6-3,TRBJ1-1,few,TGTGCCAGCCGACGGACAGGGGGTATGAACACTGAAGCTTTCTTT,CASRRTGGMNTEAFF